The 2 T cell receptor beta chains listed next were all sequenced from one sample in a study of blood T cell repertoires in COVID-19. TCRdb's copy holds only in-frame clones and misses some; the assay was immunoSEQ multiplex PCR. Of about 150,000 clones listed, 80% to 90% were seen once; the top ten hold about 2.6%. Input material: peripheral blood. These receptors all come from a man aged 55 to 70 with acute or convalescent COVID-19.

This clone was seen a handful of times. The chain employs TRBV7-8 and TRBJ2-3, with D tentatively TRBD2 (5 bases). The germline V and J ends were trimmed by 5 bases and 3 bases, with 15 bases remaining between them. CDR3 length: 15 residues. CDR1 and CDR2 from the germline V gene are SGHVS and FQNEAQ. Written as DNA, the CDR3 is TGTGCCAGCAGCACAGACTACGTGGGGACAGATACGCAGTATTTT. It yields the protein CASSTDYVGTDTQYF.

A few counts support this clone. This rearrangement joins TRBV6-6 to TRBJ2-1; a weak D match, TRBD2 (5 bases). Per the germline V gene, CDR1 is MNHNY and CDR2 is SVGAGI (reference sequence). Trimming cost V 6 bases and J 2 bases, with 11 bases left between them. CDR3 length: 14 residues. The CDR3 nucleotides are TGTGCCAGCAGACTGGACGGGGCCTACAATGAGCAGTTCTTC. Translated, it gives CASRLDGAYNEQFF.